One T cell receptor (beta chain) is described in this entry. Its antigen remains unidentified. The entry originates in a study of graft-versus-host responses after intestinal transplantation. About the study: Multivisceral, liver-intestinal, or isolated intestinal grafts were transplanted into recipients. Notes on the study in general: An association linked early post-transplant HvG declines with peak circulating GvH clone levels.

CDR1 is SGDLS and CDR2 is YYNGEE in the germline V gene. There are 15 residues in the CDR3. V trimming: 0 bases; J trimming: 3 bases; junction bases outside the gene matches: 3. Profiled with immunoSEQ multiplex PCR; TCRdb holds only in-frame clones, not every one. The sample lists approximately 54,000 clones; about 90% were seen once. The rearrangement joins TRBV9 to TRBJ2-1; 7 nucleotides match TRBD2. This receptor was identified in a human patient who received an intestinal transplant, so some T cells may come from the graft donor. This specimen consisted of PBMCs, obtained roughly 680 days after intestinal transplant. CDR3 in DNA: TGTGCCAGCAGCGTAGTTCCGGGGGGCTACAATGAGCAGTTCTTC. The encoded protein is CASSVVPGGYNEQFF.